This is a list of T cell receptor beta chains from one sample in a study of spatial heterogeneity in lung cancer. TCRdb processed the 5' RACE reads anew with MiXCR; each CDR3 protein has one entry. This table holds under 40,000 distinct CDR3 sequences, roughly 5.2% found once. Source: PBMCs, taken at surgery. The receptor set was obtained from a male donor with early-stage non-small cell lung cancer. The CDR3 runs from the conserved cysteine through the conserved F or W. D genes are given only for firm matches. The size entry is marked missing in some rows and otherwise reads once, few, many or a size class.

V	J	D	size	DNA	CDR3
TRBV4-1	TRBJ2-5	TRBD2	few	TGCGCCAGCAGCCAAGATCGGGCAGCGGGGGGGCGAGAGACCCAGTACTTC	CASSQDRAAGGRETQYF
TRBV7-9	TRBJ2-7	.	many	TGTGCCAGCAGCTTAGTGGGGTACGAGCAGTACTTC	CASSLVGYEQYF
TRBV28	TRBJ1-4	.	few	TGTGCCAGCAGTTTAGTCACAGGAGGGATAATTACAACTAATGAAAAACTGTTTTTT	CASSLVTGGIITTNEKLFF
TRBV27	TRBJ1-6	TRBD1	few	TGTGCCACTCGGACAGGGGGCCAGTCACCCCTCCACTTT	CATRTGGQSPLHF
TRBV5-4	TRBJ1-1	.	many	TGTGCCAGCAGCTTGGGCCTACAGAGGGGGGTGAATGAAGCTTTCTTT	CASSLGLQRGVNEAFF
TRBV6-5	TRBJ1-2	.	few	TGTGCCAGCAGTTTCAACAGTGGCGGCTACACCTTC	CASSFNSGGYTF
TRBV12-3/TRBV12-4	TRBJ2-3	TRBD2	few	TGTGCCAGCCGACAAGAGCCGGGACTAGCCCTTCTCACAGATACGCAGTATTTT	CASRQEPGLALLTDTQYF
TRBV20-1	TRBJ2-5	TRBD1	many	TGCAGTGCTAGCAGGGGGCACCCCCAAGAGACCCAGTACTTC	CSASRGHPQETQYF
TRBV11-1	TRBJ2-3	.	.	TGTGCCAGCAGCTCAGAAGCTACTAGCACAGATACGCAGTATTTT	CASSSEATSTDTQYF
TRBV10-1	TRBJ1-1	.	many	TGCGCCAGCAGTGACCCCCGGGGGGCGAACACTGAAGCTTTCTTT	CASSDPRGANTEAFF